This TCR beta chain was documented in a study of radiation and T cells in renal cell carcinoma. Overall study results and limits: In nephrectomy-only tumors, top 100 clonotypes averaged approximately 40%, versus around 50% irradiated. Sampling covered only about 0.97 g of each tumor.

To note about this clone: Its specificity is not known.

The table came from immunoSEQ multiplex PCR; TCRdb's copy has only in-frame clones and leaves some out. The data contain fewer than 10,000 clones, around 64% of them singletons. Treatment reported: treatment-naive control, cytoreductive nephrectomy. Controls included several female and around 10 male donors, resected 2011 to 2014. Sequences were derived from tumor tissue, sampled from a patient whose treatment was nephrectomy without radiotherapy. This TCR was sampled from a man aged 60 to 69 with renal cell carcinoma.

The CDR3 DNA is TGTGCCAGCAGTTTAAGGGACAGGGGGCCTGGGCCCCAGCATTTT. It translates to CASSLRDRGPGPQHF. The chain carries TRBV28 and TRBJ1-5; TRBD1 aligns across 12 bases. V lost 2 bases, J lost 9 bases, and 5 bases stayed unmatched. Germline V lookup: CDR1 MDHEN, CDR2 SYDVKM. CDR3 size: 15 residues. Drawing the rest from reference TRBV28 and TRBJ1-5, the complete variable domain is DVKVTQSSRYLVKRTGEKVFLECVQDMDHENMFWYRQDPGLGLRLIYFSYDVKMKEKGDIPEGYSVSREKKERFSLILESASTNQTSMYLCASSLRDRGPGPQHFGDGTRLSIL.